One sample yielded the 26 T cell receptor beta chains listed below, sequenced in a study of blood T cell repertoires in COVID-19 (TCRdb year 2020). Library method: the immunoSEQ multiplex PCR assay. TCRdb limited this immuneACCESS table to in-frame rearrangements with V and J called. A share of clones is missing; checked studies link under half to unresolved V genes, and the rest is unexplained. The sample records hundreds of thousands of clones, around 88% of which are singletons. Of the sample, roughly 12% falls within the top ten clones. Sequenced: peripheral blood. The source is a woman between 50 and 59 years old with COVID-19, enrolled during active disease.

This chain uses TRBV30 with TRBJ2-5; possibly TRBD2 for D (5 bases). CDR1 and CDR2 from the germline V gene are GTSNPN and SVGIG (reference sequence). V lost 0 bases and J 7 bases, leaving 12 bases between the germline ends. This CDR3 has 13 residues. The CDR3 bases are TGTGCCTGGAGTGTAGGGAACCGGGGGACCCAGTACTTC. Protein sequence: CAWSVGNRGTQYF.

The rearrangement links TRBV2 to TRBJ1-5; 8 bases are shared with TRBD1. CDR3 length equals 15 residues. J lost 5 bases, V lost 5 bases, and 8 bases had no gene match. Germline CDR1 reads SNHLY; CDR2 reads FYNNEI. The CDR3: CASSTDRGGDQPQHF. The DNA for the CDR3 is TGTGCCAGCAGTACCGACAGGGGTGGGGATCAGCCCCAGCATTTT.

This chain links TRBV6-5 with TRBJ1-2, with 8 bases identical to TRBD1. Germline V gene sequence: CDR1 MNHEY, CDR2 SVGAGI. Germline trimming cut 8 bases from V and 8 bases from J; bases unmatched to any gene: 10. This CDR3 has 13 residues. DNA for the CDR3: TGTGCCAGCTCCACTCAGGGGGCATCGGGCTACACCTTC. Translation gives CASSTQGASGYTF.

The J gene is TRBJ2-1, the V gene TRBV12-3 or TRBV12-4, with D possibly TRBD1 on 6 matching bases. The CDR3 covers 13 residues. The V end lost 3 bases, the J end lost 12 bases, and 15 bases lay between the germline ends. In nucleotides, the CDR3 is TGTGCCAGCAGTTTGGTGGGGGCCGGGGTGCAGTTCTTC. Translation: CASSLVGAGVQFF.

CDR3 DNA: TGCGCCAGCAGCCTGGGACTAGGAGAGCATAATGAGCAGTTCTTC. Translating gives CASSLGLGEHNEQFF. This chain uses TRBV4-1 with TRBJ2-1, with 8 bases fitting TRBD2. Germline assignment: CDR1 MGHRA and CDR2 YSYEKL. This CDR3 is built from 15 residues. With 4 bases clipped from V and 7 bases from J, the junction kept 9 bases outside the gene matches.

The chain employs TRBV12-3 or TRBV12-4 and TRBJ1-4, with D hard to call. CDR3 size: 13 residues. The V end lost 6 bases, the J end lost 8 bases, and 13 bases lay between the germline ends. For the CDR3, the DNA is TGTGCCAGCAGCCGGAGGGCGTTAGAAAAACTGTTTTTT. Its protein product is CASSRRALEKLFF.

J is TRBJ2-5 and V is TRBV11-2; possible D gene TRBD2, 5 bases. CDR3 length: 11 residues. Germline V gene lookup returns CDR1 SGHAT and CDR2 FQNNGV. Trimming left V 1 base short and J 11 bases short, with 8 bases between. The CDR3 reads CASSLAGTQYF. The CDR3 DNA sequence: TGTGCCAGCAGCTTAGCGGGAACACAGTACTTC.

V gene TRBV4-1 combines with J gene TRBJ1-1; 9 bases line up with TRBD1. V dropped 0 bases and J dropped 3; count of bases not matched to a gene: 11. The CDR3 is made up of 18 amino acids. Germline CDR1 and CDR2: MGHRA and YSYEKL. DNA for the CDR3: TGCGCCAGCAGCCAAGATCAGGGGACAGGGCCCGAGGACACTGAAGCTTTCTTT. Translated, it gives CASSQDQGTGPEDTEAFF.

The gene calls are TRBV5-1 and TRBJ1-2, with 7 positions matching TRBD1. Germline CDR1 reads SGHRS; CDR2 reads YFSETQ. The CDR3 length is 16 residues. V dropped 4 bases and J dropped 5; count of bases not matched to a gene: 14. The CDR3 DNA is TGCGCCAGCAGCCGGGACAGCCAATTGCCCCATTATGGCTACACCTTC. Its translation: CASSRDSQLPHYGYTF. Full variable domain (missing parts from reference TRBV5-1 and TRBJ1-2): KAGVTQTPRYLIKTRGQQVTLSCSPISGHRSVSWYQQTPGQGLQFLFEYFSETQRNKGNFPGRFSGRQFSNSRSEMNVSTLELGDSALYLCASSRDSQLPHYGYTFGSGTRLTVV.

The rearrangement uses TRBV5-1 and TRBJ2-7, with D possibly TRBD2 on 5 matching bases. The V gene lost 4 bases and the J gene lost 7 bases, with 15 bases spanning the gap. Germline CDR1 reads SGHRS; CDR2 reads YFSETQ. The length of the CDR3 is 13 residues. The CDR3 reads CASSPPAGVEQYF. The CDR3 bases are TGCGCCAGCAGCCCCCCAGCCGGGGTAGAGCAGTACTTC. The variable domain in full, completed from reference TRBV5-1 and TRBJ2-7, reads KAGVTQTPRYLIKTRGQQVTLSCSPISGHRSVSWYQQTPGQGLQFLFEYFSETQRNKGNFPGRFSGRQFSNSRSEMNVSTLELGDSALYLCASSPPAGVEQYFGPGTRLTVT.

This clone was observed a single time. The chain uses TRBV19 and TRBJ2-2; D is possibly TRBD2 (6 bases). The V gene's germline CDR1 is LNHDA and CDR2 SQIVND (reference sequence). V lost 10 bases, J lost 7 bases, and 13 bases lay in between. The CDR3 runs 12 residues. CDR3 region: CATLTRGGELFF. The CDR3 DNA reads as TGTGCCACCTTGACGCGGGGCGGGGAGCTGTTTTTT.

V usage is TRBV6-5 and J usage is TRBJ1-5, with a possible D match to TRBD1 (6 bases). This CDR3 is 13 amino acids long. The V and J ends lost 5 bases and 7 bases respectively, with 12 bases between them. Germline V CDR1 and CDR2: MNHEY, SVGAGI. The CDR3 loop reads CASSHRQEQPQHF. The CDR3 DNA is TGTGCCAGCAGTCACAGACAGGAGCAGCCCCAGCATTTT.

The chain links TRBV29-1 to TRBJ2-7, with 10 bases lining up with TRBD1. In germline, CDR1 is SQVTM, CDR2 ANQGSEA. The CDR3 is 13 amino acids. V trimming: 6 bases; J trimming: 5 bases; junction bases outside the gene matches: 7. The DNA for the CDR3 is TGCAGCGTCCCGGGACAGGGGAGTCACGAGCAGTACTTC. This gives the protein CSVPGQGSHEQYF.

In its sample, this clone was seen a few times. The chain combines TRBV6-1 with TRBJ1-6, with 7 bases identical to TRBD1. Losses at the gene ends were 4 bases for V and 2 bases for J; bases not matched to a gene: 8. The CDR3 runs 17 residues. Germline CDR1 MNHNS, CDR2 SASEGT. Here the CDR3 DNA reads TGTGCCAGCAGTGTAGAGACAGGGAGGACCTATAATTCACCCCTCCACTTT. Translation gives CASSVETGRTYNSPLHF.

The chain links TRBV29-1 to TRBJ2-1, with a weak D call TRBD2 (5 bases). V lost 6 bases and J 1 base, leaving 10 bases between the germline ends. The CDR3 has 13 residues. The germline CDR1 and CDR2 sequences are SQVTM and ANQGSEA. CDR3 sequence reads: CSVPRESYNEQFF. CDR3 sequence (DNA): TGCAGCGTCCCCCGGGAATCCTACAATGAGCAGTTCTTC.

The chain recombines TRBV23-1 with TRBJ1-1; TRBD1 matches at 7 bases. TRBV23-1 is assigned to the ORF class and has an uncertain function. The CDR3 sequence is 19 residues long. With 2 bases clipped from V and 5 bases from J, the junction kept 20 bases outside the gene matches. CDR3: CASSQAGTVPRCTTTEAFF. Written as DNA, the CDR3 is TGCGCCAGCAGTCAAGCCGGGACAGTCCCCCGCTGTACAACAACTGAAGCTTTCTTT.

This clone was observed a few times. CDR3 sequence: CASRGLAGENIQYF. In DNA, the CDR3 is TGTGCCAGCAGAGGACTAGCGGGGGAGAACATTCAGTACTTC. The chain combines TRBV27 with TRBJ2-4; 13 positions match TRBD2. Germline V lookup: CDR1 MNHEY, CDR2 SMNVEV (reference sequence). J lost 7 bases, V lost 6 bases, and 3 bases had no gene match. CDR3 length: 14 amino acids.

J is TRBJ1-2 and V is TRBV6-5, with D possibly matching TRBD1 (5 bases). Trimming pared 6 bases from V and 7 bases from J, leaving 9 bases between. The CDR3 covers 11 residues. Germline V gives CDR1 MNHEY, CDR2 SVGAGI. The CDR3 spells CASRGRRGYTF. CDR3 nucleotides: TGTGCCAGCAGGGGGCGGCGTGGCTACACCTTC.

The chain employs TRBV25-1 and TRBJ1-2; D perhaps matches TRBD1 (6 bases). The V gene's germline CDR1 is MGHDK and CDR2 SYGVNS. CDR3 size: 16 residues. V was cut by 2 bases and J by 5 bases, with 18 bases left in between. The CDR3 reads CASSEGGSSNGYGYTF. CDR3 coding DNA: TGTGCCAGCAGTGAAGGGGGCAGCTCTAATGGGTATGGCTACACCTTC.

This rearrangement joins TRBV1 to TRBJ2-3; the table's D call TRBD1 went unverified against the DNA. TRBV1 has pseudogene status. This CDR3 comprises 18 residues. CDR3 DNA: TGCACCAGCAGCCAAGTGGCTCAGAGGGGGTGTGGCACAGATACGCAGTATTTT. Translated: CTSSQVAQRGCGTDTQYF.

The chain carries TRBV2 and TRBJ1-1, with 8 bases fitting TRBD1. The CDR3 has 14 residues. V shed 3 bases, J shed 10 bases, and the junction held 10 bases outside the gene matches. The germline V gene encodes CDR1 SNHLY and CDR2 FYNNEI. CDR3 bases: TGTGCCAGCAGTGAGGGCTTCAGGGGGCGGGGAGCTTTCTTT. It encodes CASSEGFRGRGAFF.

V usage is TRBV5-4 and J usage is TRBJ2-7; 14 bases are shared with TRBD2. The trim removed 4 bases at V and 5 bases at J, leaving 11 bases unmatched. The CDR3 is 17 amino acids. Germline CDR1 SGHNT, CDR2 YYREEE (reference sequence). CDR3 in amino acids: CASSPRLAGGPSNEQYF. CDR3 DNA: TGTGCCAGCAGCCCTAGACTAGCGGGGGGGCCGTCCAACGAGCAGTACTTC.

V gene TRBV18 combines with J gene TRBJ1-1; TRBD1 might be the D (5 bases). Trimming took off 3 bases at V and 0 bases at J, with 14 bases between the two ends. Germline V gene data show CDR1 as KGHSH and CDR2 as LQKENI. The CDR3 has 16 residues. The CDR3 nucleotides read TGTGCCAGCTCACCTTCTTCGGCAGGGCTGAACACTGAAGCTTTCTTT. It is translated as CASSPSSAGLNTEAFF.

This sequence joins TRBV10-1 and TRBJ1-1, with D perhaps TRBD1 (5 bases). The length of the CDR3 is 15 residues. With 2 bases removed from V and 5 bases from J, the gap between germline ends came to 15 bases. Germline CDR1 and CDR2: WNHNN and SYGVQD (reference sequence). Here the CDR3 reads CASSESAGGSTEAFF. The CDR3 DNA is TGCGCCAGCAGTGAGAGTGCGGGGGGTTCGACTGAAGCTTTCTTT.

J is TRBJ1-5 and V is TRBV15; 12 bases align to TRBD1. Trimming took 1 base from V and 14 from J; bases not matched to a gene: 18. Germline assignment: CDR1 LNHNV and CDR2 YYDKDF (reference sequence). The CDR3 contains 18 residues. This CDR3 reads CATSRGRDRGLSATYKHF. CDR3 bases: TGTGCCACCAGCAGAGGCCGGGACAGGGGGCTTTCTGCCACCTATAAGCATTTT.

This clone was recorded only once. The chain links TRBV7-8 to TRBJ2-1; 11 nucleotides match TRBD1. Germline V lookup: CDR1 SGHVS, CDR2 FQNEAQ. The CDR3 sequence is 18 residues long. V lost 1 base and J lost 7; bases outside the gene matches: 12. Written as DNA, the CDR3 is TGTGCCAGCAGCTTAGAAGTCCCCGGACAGGGGGCTGGGAATGAGCAGTTCTTC. The encoded protein is CASSLEVPGQGAGNEQFF.